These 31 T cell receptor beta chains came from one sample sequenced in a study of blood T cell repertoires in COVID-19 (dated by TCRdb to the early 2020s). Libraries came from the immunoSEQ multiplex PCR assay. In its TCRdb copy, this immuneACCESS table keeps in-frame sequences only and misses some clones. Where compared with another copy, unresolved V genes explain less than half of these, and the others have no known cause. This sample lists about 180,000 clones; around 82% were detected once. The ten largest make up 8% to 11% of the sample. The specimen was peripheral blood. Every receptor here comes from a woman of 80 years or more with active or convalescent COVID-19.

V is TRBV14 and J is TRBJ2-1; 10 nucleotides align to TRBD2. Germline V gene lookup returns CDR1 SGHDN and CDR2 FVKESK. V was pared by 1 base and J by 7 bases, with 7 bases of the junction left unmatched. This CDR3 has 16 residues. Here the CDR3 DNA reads TGTGCCAGCAGCCAAGTACCTAGCGGGAGCGTTAATGAGCAGTTCTTC. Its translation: CASSQVPSGSVNEQFF.

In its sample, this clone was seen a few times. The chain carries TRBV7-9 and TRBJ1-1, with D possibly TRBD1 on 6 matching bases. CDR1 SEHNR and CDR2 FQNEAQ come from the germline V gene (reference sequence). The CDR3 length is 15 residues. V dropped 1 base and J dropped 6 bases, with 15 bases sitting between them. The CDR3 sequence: CASSLEGRGIAEAFF. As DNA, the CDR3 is TGTGCCAGCAGCTTAGAGGGCAGGGGAATCGCTGAAGCTTTCTTT. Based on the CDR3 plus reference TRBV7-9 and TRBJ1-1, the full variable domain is DTGVSQNPRHKITKRGQNVTFRCDPISEHNRLYWYRQTLGQGPEFLTYFQNEAQLEKSRLLSDRFSAERPKGSFSTLEIQRTEQGDSAMYLCASSLEGRGIAEAFFGQGTRLTVV.

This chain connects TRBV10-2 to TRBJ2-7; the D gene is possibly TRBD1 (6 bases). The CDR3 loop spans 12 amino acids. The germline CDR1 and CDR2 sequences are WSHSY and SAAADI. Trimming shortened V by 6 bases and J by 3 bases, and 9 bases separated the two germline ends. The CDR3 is CASSSQGYEQYF. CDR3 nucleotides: TGCGCCAGCAGCTCACAGGGCTACGAGCAGTACTTC.

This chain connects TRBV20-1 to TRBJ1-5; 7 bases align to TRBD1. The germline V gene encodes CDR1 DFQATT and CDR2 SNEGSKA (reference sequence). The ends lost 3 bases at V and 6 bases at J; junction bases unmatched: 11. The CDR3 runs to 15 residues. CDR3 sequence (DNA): TGCAGTGCTAGTATCCGGGGCAGGGGGAGTCAGCCCCAGCATTTT. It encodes CSASIRGRGSQPQHF.

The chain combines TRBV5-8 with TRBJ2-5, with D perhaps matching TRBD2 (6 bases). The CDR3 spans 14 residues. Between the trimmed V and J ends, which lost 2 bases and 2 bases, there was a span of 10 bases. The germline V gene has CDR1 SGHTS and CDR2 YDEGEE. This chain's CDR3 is CASSFGTPQETQYF. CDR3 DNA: TGTGCCAGCAGCTTTGGGACTCCACAAGAGACCCAGTACTTC.

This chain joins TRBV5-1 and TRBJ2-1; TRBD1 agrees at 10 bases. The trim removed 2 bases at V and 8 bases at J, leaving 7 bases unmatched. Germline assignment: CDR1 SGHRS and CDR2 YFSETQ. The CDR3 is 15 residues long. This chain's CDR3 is CASSFDGTGEDEQFF. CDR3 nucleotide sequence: TGCGCCAGCAGCTTTGACGGGACAGGGGAGGATGAGCAGTTCTTC.

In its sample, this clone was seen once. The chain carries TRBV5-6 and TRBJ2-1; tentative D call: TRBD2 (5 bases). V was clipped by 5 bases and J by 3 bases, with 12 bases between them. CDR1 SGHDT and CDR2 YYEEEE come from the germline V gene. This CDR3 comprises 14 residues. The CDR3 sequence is CASSRIAFYNEQFF. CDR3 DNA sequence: TGTGCCAGCAGTAGGATAGCGTTCTACAATGAGCAGTTCTTC.

The CDR3 loop reads CASSPGTGGVSNYGYTF. The DNA for the CDR3 is TGTGCCAGCAGTCCCGGGACAGGGGGGGTATCCAACTATGGCTACACCTTC. The rearrangement joins TRBV5-6 to TRBJ1-2; 11 nucleotides match TRBD1. V lost 5 bases to trimming and J lost 2 bases; unmatched junction nucleotides: 11. The length of the CDR3 is 17 residues. Germline values: CDR1 SGHDT, CDR2 YYEEEE.

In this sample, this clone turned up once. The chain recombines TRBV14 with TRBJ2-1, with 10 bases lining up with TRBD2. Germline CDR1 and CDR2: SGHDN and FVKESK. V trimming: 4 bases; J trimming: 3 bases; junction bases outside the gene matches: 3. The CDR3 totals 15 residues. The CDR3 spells CASSPWTSGYNEQFF. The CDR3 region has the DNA TGTGCCAGCAGCCCGTGGACTAGCGGCTACAATGAGCAGTTCTTC.

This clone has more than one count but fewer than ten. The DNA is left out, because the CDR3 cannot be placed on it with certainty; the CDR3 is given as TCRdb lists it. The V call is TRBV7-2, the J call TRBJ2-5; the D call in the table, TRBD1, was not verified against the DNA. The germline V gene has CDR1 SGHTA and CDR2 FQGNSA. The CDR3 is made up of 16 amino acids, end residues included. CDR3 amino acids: CASSFGPGQGQETQYF.

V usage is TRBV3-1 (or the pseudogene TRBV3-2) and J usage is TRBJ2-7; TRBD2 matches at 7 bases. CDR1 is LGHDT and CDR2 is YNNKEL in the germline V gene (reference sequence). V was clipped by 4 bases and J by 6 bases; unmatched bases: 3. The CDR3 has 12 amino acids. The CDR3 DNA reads TGTGCCAGCAGCCGCGGGGGAACCGAGCAGTACTTC. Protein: CASSRGGTEQYF.

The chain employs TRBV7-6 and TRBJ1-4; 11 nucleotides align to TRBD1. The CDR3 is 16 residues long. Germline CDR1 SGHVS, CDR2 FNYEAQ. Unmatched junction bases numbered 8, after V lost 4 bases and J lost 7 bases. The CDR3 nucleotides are TGTGCCAGCAGCTCCGGGACAGGGGGTGGGAGTGAAAAACTGTTTTTT. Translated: CASSSGTGGGSEKLFF.

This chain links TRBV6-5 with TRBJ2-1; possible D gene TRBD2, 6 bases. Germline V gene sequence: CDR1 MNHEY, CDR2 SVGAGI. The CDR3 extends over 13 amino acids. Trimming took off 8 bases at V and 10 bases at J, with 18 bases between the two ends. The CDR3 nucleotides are TGTGCCAGCGGGAGGACAATCCTGGGGGAGCAGTTCTTC. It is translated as CASGRTILGEQFF.

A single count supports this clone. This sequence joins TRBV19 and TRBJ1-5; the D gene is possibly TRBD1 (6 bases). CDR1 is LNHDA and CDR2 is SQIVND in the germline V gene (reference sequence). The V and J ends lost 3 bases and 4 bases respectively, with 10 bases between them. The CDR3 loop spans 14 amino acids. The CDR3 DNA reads TGTGCCAGTAGTATCCAGGGGAGTAATCAGCCCCAGCATTTT. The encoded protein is CASSIQGSNQPQHF.

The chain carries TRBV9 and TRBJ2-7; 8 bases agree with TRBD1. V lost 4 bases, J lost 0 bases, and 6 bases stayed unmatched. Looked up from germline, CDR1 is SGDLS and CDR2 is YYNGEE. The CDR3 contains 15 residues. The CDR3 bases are TGTGCCAGCAGCCCGCGGACAGGGAGCTCCTACGAGCAGTACTTC. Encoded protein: CASSPRTGSSYEQYF.

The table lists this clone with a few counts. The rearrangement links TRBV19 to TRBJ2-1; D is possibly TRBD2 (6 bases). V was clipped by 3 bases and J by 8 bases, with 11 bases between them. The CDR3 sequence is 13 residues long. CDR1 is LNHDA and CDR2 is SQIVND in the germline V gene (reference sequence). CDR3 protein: CASSMVGGDEQFF. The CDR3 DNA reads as TGTGCCAGTAGTATGGTAGGCGGGGATGAGCAGTTCTTC.

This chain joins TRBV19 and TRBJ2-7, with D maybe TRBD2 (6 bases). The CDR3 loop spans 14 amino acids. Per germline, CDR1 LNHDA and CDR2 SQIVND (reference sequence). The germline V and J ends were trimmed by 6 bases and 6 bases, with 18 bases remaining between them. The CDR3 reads CASRTGLTVGEQYF. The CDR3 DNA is TGTGCCAGTAGGACGGGACTCACGGTCGGCGAGCAGTACTTC.

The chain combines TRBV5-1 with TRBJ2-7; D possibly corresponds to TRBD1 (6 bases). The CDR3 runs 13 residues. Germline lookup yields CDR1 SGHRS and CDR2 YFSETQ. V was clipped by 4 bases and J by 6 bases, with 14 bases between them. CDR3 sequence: CASSGAGAGEQYF. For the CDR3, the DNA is TGCGCCAGCAGCGGGGCAGGGGCAGGCGAGCAGTACTTC. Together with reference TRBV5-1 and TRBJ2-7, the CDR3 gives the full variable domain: KAGVTQTPRYLIKTRGQQVTLSCSPISGHRSVSWYQQTPGQGLQFLFEYFSETQRNKGNFPGRFSGRQFSNSRSEMNVSTLELGDSALYLCASSGAGAGEQYFGPGTRLTVT.

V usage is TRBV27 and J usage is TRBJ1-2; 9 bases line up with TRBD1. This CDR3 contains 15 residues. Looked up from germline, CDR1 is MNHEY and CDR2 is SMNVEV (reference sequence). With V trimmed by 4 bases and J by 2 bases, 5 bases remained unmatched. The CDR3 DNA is TGTGCCAGCAGTTCGCTCGGGACAGGGAACTATGGCTACACCTTC. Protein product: CASSSLGTGNYGYTF.

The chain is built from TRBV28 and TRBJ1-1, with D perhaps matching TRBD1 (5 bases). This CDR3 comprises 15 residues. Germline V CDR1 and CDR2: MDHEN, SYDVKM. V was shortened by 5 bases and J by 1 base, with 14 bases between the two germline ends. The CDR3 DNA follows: TGTGCCAGCAGTCAGGGTGGGGTGGGGAACACTGAAGCTTTCTTT. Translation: CASSQGGVGNTEAFF.

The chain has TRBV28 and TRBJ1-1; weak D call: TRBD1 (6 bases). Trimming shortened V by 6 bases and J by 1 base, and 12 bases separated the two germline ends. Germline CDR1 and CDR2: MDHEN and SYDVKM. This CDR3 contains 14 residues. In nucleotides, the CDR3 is TGTGCCAGCAGGATACAGGGTGGGAACACTGAAGCTTTCTTT. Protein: CASRIQGGNTEAFF.

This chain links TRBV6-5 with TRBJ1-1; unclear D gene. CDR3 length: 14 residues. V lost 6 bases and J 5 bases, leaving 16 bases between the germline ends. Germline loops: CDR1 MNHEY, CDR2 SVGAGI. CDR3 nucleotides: TGTGCCAGCAGAGCGGGTCGGTTACTAACTGAAGCTTTCTTT. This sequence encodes CASRAGRLLTEAFF.

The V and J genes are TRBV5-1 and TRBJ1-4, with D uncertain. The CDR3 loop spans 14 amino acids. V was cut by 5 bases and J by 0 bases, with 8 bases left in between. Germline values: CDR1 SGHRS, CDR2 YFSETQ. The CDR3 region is CASSREATNEKLFF. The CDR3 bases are TGCGCCAGCAGTCGGGAAGCAACTAATGAAAAACTGTTTTTT.

The CDR3 is CASTPGLSNTEAFF. The DNA for the CDR3 is TGTGCCAGCACCCCCGGGTTATCGAACACTGAAGCTTTCTTT. The rearrangement links TRBV2 to TRBJ1-1; D remains unclear. The V end lost 7 bases, the J end lost 1 base, and 13 bases lay between the germline ends. CDR1 and CDR2 (germline): SNHLY, FYNNEI. The CDR3 is 14 residues long.

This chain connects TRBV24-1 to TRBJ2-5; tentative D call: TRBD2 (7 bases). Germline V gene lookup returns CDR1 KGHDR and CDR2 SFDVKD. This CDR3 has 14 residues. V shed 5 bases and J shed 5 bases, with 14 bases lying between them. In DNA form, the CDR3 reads TGTGCCACCAGTGGTTCGGGGGGCTGGGAGACCCAGTACTTC. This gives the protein CATSGSGGWETQYF.

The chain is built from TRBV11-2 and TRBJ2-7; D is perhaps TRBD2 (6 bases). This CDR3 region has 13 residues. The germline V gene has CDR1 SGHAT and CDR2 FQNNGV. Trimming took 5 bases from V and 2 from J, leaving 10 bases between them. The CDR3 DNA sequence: TGTGCCAGCAGCGTCCCGGGAGCCTACGAGCAGTACTTC. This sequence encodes CASSVPGAYEQYF.

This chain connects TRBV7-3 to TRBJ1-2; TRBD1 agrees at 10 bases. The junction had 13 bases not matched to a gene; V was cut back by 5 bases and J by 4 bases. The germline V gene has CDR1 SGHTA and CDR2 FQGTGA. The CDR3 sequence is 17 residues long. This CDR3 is CASSPTGTGALLYGYTF. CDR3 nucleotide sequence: TGTGCCAGCAGCCCCACCGGGACAGGGGCCCTCCTCTATGGCTACACCTTC.

The CDR3: CASSSNGRGLANEKLFF. The CDR3 DNA reads as TGCGCCAGCAGCTCAAACGGAAGGGGGCTGGCTAATGAAAAACTGTTTTTT. This rearrangement joins TRBV5-1 to TRBJ1-4; 7 nucleotides align to TRBD1. Germline V lookup: CDR1 SGHRS, CDR2 YFSETQ. Germline trimming cut 3 bases from V and 3 bases from J; bases unmatched to any gene: 11. The CDR3 has 17 amino acids.

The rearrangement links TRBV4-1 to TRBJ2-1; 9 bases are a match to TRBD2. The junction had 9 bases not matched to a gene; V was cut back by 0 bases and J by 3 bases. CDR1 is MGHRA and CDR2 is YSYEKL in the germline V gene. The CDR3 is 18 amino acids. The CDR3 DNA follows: TGCGCCAGCAGCCAAGATAGGGCTAGCGGGACGGTCTACAATGAGCAGTTCTTC. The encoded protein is CASSQDRASGTVYNEQFF.

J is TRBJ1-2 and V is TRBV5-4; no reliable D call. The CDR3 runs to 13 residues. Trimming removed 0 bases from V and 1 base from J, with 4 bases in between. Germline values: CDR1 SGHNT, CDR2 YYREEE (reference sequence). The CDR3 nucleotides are TGTGCCAGCAGCTTGGAATATAACTATGGCTACACCTTC. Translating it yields CASSLEYNYGYTF.

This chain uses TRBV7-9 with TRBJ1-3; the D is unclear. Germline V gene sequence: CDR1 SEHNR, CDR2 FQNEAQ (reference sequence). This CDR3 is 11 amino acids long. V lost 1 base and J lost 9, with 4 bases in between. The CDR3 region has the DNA TGTGCCAGCAGCTTAGGCGGCACCATATATTTT. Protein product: CASSLGGTIYF.